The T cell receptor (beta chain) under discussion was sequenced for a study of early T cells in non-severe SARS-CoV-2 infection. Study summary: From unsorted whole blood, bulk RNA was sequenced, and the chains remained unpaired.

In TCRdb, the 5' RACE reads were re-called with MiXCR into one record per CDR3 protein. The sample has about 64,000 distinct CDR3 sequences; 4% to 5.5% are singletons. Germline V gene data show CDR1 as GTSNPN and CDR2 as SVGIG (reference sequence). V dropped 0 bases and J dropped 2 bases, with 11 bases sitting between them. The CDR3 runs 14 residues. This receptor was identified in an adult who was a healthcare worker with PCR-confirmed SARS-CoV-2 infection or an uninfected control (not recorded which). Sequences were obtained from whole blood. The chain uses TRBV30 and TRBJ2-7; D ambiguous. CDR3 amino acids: CAWSVRWRTYEQYF. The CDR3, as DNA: TGTGCCTGGAGTGTGAGGTGGCGGACCTACGAGCAGTACTTC.